This T cell receptor beta chain was captured in a study of PD-1 blockade in classical Hodgkin lymphoma. Generated by immunoSEQ multiplex PCR, the TCRdb table keeps only in-frame clones and is missing some. The repertoire holds under 20,000 clones, about 75% seen once, with 2% to 3% in the top ten. CDR3 length: 14 residues. Trimming took 6 bases from V and 7 from J; bases not matched to a gene: 7. Germline-derived CDR1 and CDR2 are SNHLY and FYNNEI. Time point of the sample: cycle 4 day 1 (C4D1), after more than 5 weeks of nivolumab. No patient escaped relapse after autologous stem cell transplantation, and brentuximab vedotin exposure varied. Researchers used magnetic negative selection to pull out pure CD4+ T cells from thawed PBMCs.

The sequenced sample was CD4+ T cells from blood, obtained before the fourth cycle of nivolumab. The chain is built from TRBV2 and TRBJ1-2; TRBD1 matches 11 bases. This receptor was obtained from a human donor with classical Hodgkin lymphoma. Here the CDR3 DNA reads TGTGCCAGCAGAGGGACAGGGGGTGAAAGTGGCTACACCTTC. Protein product: CASRGTGGESGYTF. The whole variable domain, filled in from reference TRBV2 and TRBJ1-2, reads EPEVTQTPSHQVTQMGQEVILRCVPISNHLYFYWYRQILGQKVEFLVSFYNNEISEKSEIFDDQFSVERPDGSNFTLKIRSTKLEDSAMYFCASRGTGGESGYTFGSGTRLTVV.